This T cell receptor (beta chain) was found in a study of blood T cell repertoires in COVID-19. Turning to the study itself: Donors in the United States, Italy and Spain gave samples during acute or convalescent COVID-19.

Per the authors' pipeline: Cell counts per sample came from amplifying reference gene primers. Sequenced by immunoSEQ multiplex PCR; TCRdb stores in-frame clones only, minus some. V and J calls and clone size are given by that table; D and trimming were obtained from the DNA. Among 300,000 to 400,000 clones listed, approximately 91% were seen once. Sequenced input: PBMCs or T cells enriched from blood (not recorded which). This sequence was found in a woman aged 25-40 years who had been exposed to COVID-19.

For the CDR3, the DNA is TGCGCCAGCAGCTTGGGATTAGCGGTAAGCTCCTACAATGAGCAGTTCTTC. Amino acids: CASSLGLAVSSYNEQFF. The chain couples TRBV5-1 to TRBJ2-1, with a possible D match to TRBD2 (6 bases). Trimming took 0 bases from V and 0 from J, leaving 13 bases between them. In germline, CDR1 is SGHRS, CDR2 YFSETQ. This CDR3 is built from 17 residues.